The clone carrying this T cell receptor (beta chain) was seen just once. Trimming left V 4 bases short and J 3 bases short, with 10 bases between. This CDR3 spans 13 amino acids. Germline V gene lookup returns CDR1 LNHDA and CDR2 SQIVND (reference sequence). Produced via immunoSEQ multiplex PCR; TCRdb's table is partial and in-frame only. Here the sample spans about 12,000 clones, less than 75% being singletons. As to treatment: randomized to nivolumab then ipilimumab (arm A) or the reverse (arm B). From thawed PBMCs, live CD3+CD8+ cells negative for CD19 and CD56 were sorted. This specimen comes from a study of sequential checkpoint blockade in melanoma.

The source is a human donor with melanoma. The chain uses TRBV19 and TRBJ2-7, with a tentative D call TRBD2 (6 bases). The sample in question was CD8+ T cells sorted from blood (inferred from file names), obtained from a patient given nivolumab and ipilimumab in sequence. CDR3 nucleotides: TGTGCCAGTAGTAGCGGGGAGATCTACGAGCAGTACTTC. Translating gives CASSSGEIYEQYF.